One and the same sample provided the 8 T cell receptor beta chains below, sequenced in a study of vaccination and CD4 T cells after COVID-19. Treatment given: roughly ten-day PBMC culture with coronavirus spike peptide pools or control peptides (ViraFEST assay). Cultured CD4+ T cells had their DNA profiled by the Oncomine TCR Beta short-read assay. TCRdb ran MiXCR on the PCR reads and lists one entry per CDR3 protein. The sample lists 15,000 or so distinct CDR3 sequences; roughly 59% were seen once. For these receptors, no antigen is known. This specimen consisted of CD4+ T cells from blood, cultured in vitro, obtained after SARS-CoV-2 vaccination. The receptors shown here come from a human donor who had recovered from COVID-19.

The sample holds a few counts of this clonotype. The chain employs TRBV7-9 and TRBJ1-2, with D maybe TRBD1 (6 bases). The germline CDR1 and CDR2 sequences are SEHNR and FQNEAQ (reference sequence). Trimming took off 3 bases at V and 6 bases at J, with 8 bases between the two ends. The CDR3 sequence is 12 residues long. Here the CDR3 DNA reads TGTGCCAGCAGCTTCTCAGGGGATGGCTACACCTTC. Translation: CASSFSGDGYTF.

Only a few counts were recorded for this clonotype. The chain uses TRBV12-3 or TRBV12-4 and TRBJ1-6; D not certain. V lost 5 bases to trimming and J lost 6 bases, with 14 bases between them. This CDR3 contains 15 residues. Here the CDR3 DNA reads TGTGCCAGCAGTGGGAGAAGTGTTGGTAATTCACCCCTCCACTTT. The encoded protein is CASSGRSVGNSPLHF.

V and J are TRBV7-8 and TRBJ1-2, with D unclear. The V gene lost 5 bases and the J gene lost 5 bases, with 12 bases spanning the gap. The CDR3 sequence is 13 residues long. Germline lookup yields CDR1 SGHVS and CDR2 FQNEAQ. CDR3 in amino acids: CASSPTAFYGYTF. The CDR3 region has the DNA TGTGCCAGCAGCCCGACGGCATTTTATGGCTACACCTTC. The whole variable domain, filled in from reference TRBV7-8 and TRBJ1-2, reads GAGVSQSPRYKVAKRGQDVALRCDPISGHVSLFWYQQALGQGPEFLTYFQNEAQLDKSGLPSDRFFAERPEGSVSTLKIQRTQQEDSAVYLCASSPTAFYGYTFGSGTRLTVV.

The rearrangement uses TRBV6-2 or TRBV6-3 and TRBJ1-1, with D perhaps matching TRBD1 (5 bases). The V and J ends lost 4 bases and 0 bases respectively, with 15 bases between them. The CDR3 is made up of 16 amino acids. Per germline, CDR1 MNHEY and CDR2 SVGEGT. CDR3 in amino acids: CASSLRTGGMNTEAFF. CDR3 sequence (DNA): TGTGCCAGCAGTTTACGGACGGGGGGAATGAACACTGAAGCTTTCTTT.

The V and J genes are TRBV29-1 and TRBJ1-1, with D possibly matching TRBD1 (5 bases). Germline loops: CDR1 SQVTM, CDR2 ANQGSEA. V gave up 1 base and J gave up 6 bases, with 15 bases separating them. This CDR3 comprises 14 residues. This CDR3 reads CSVEGVRGRAEAFF. The DNA for the CDR3 is TGCAGCGTTGAAGGGGTGCGGGGGAGGGCTGAAGCTTTCTTT.

The chain links TRBV7-2 to TRBJ1-2, with D unclear. The CDR3 has 15 residues. V shed 4 bases and J shed 8 bases, with 20 bases lying between them. Germline loops: CDR1 SGHTA, CDR2 FQGNSA. CDR3 loop: CASSSVPGGSVGYTF. CDR3 nucleotides: TGTGCCAGCAGCTCAGTTCCGGGCGGGAGTGTGGGCTACACCTTC.

This clonotype was picked up a small number of times. The chain recombines TRBV10-2 with TRBJ1-1; no reliable D call. The CDR3 runs 14 residues. The ends were cut back, 2 bases at V and 0 bases at J, with 7 bases in the middle. Germline V CDR1 and CDR2: WSHSY, SAAADI. The CDR3 spells CASSERRLNTEAFF. CDR3 DNA: TGCGCCAGCAGTGAGCGCAGGCTGAACACTGAAGCTTTCTTT.

J is TRBJ1-2 and V is TRBV6-1, with TRBD1 matching 8 bases. V trimming: 6 bases; J trimming: 2 bases; junction bases outside the gene matches: 14. Germline loops: CDR1 MNHNS, CDR2 SASEGT. The CDR3 is 17 amino acids. CDR3 in amino acids: CASRRGGGQVINYGYTF. The CDR3 region has the DNA TGTGCCAGCAGGCGGGGGGGGGGACAGGTGATCAACTATGGCTACACCTTC.